A single sample is the source of the 28 T cell receptor beta chains below, sequenced in a study of identical twins. Via MiXCR, TCRdb re-called the 5' RACE reads, giving one row per CDR3 protein. This sample has 1,800,000 or so distinct CDR3 sequences, with about 30% found just once. Sequencing was carried out using cord blood. Source of these receptors: a newborn girl in good health.

In its sample, this clonotype was seen a few times. The chain employs TRBV20-1 and TRBJ2-7, with a tentative D call TRBD2 (5 bases). The CDR3 spans 14 residues. Germline CDR1 DFQATT, CDR2 SNEGSKA (reference sequence). Trimming took off 2 bases at V and 0 bases at J, with 11 bases between the two ends. This chain's CDR3 is CSARRSGSSYEQYF. DNA of the CDR3: TGCAGTGCTAGAAGAAGCGGCAGCTCCTACGAGCAGTACTTC.

The chain has TRBV5-1 and TRBJ2-4, with 10 bases aligning to TRBD2. The closer fit of TRBJ2-7 to the DNA end suggests the J call may be wrong. CDR1 and CDR2 (germline): SGHRS, YFSETQ. This CDR3 is built from 15 residues. The CDR3 spells CASSLVLAGDYEQYF. Written as DNA, the CDR3 is TGCGCCAGCAGCTTGGTGCTAGCGGGGGACTACGAGCAGTACTTC.

This clonotype was seen more than once but under ten times. The J gene is TRBJ1-2, the V gene TRBV12-3 or TRBV12-4; 8 bases are shared with TRBD1. The CDR3 spans 16 residues. Germline trimming cut 2 bases from V and 1 base from J; bases unmatched to any gene: 6. The CDR3 sequence: CASSLSTGAHNYGYTF. CDR3 DNA: TGTGCCAGCAGTTTATCGACAGGGGCCCATAACTATGGCTACACCTTC.

The chain couples TRBV6-2 or TRBV6-3 to TRBJ2-5; the D gene is possibly TRBD2 (5 bases). The CDR3 length is 15 residues. The V and J ends lost 0 bases and 5 bases respectively, with 13 bases between them. Germline V gene sequence: CDR1 MNHEY, CDR2 SVGEGT. The CDR3 sequence is CASSYSSLAGETQYF. CDR3 in DNA: TGTGCCAGCAGTTACTCGAGCCTAGCCGGTGAGACCCAGTACTTC.

This clonotype has just a few counts. This sequence joins TRBV20-1 and TRBJ2-7; 8 nucleotides align to TRBD1. V shed 6 bases, J shed 3 bases, and the junction held 7 bases outside the gene matches. The germline V gene encodes CDR1 DFQATT and CDR2 SNEGSKA (reference sequence). CDR3 length: 13 amino acids. CDR3 loop: CSAQRTGNYEQYF. The DNA for the CDR3 is TGCAGTGCCCAACGGACAGGGAACTACGAGCAGTACTTC.

The chain recombines TRBV3-1 with TRBJ2-3; maybe TRBD1 (5 bases). V was trimmed by 2 bases and J by 2 bases, leaving 11 bases between them. CDR1 and CDR2 from the germline V gene are LGHDT and YNNKEL (reference sequence). The CDR3 has 15 amino acids. The CDR3 protein is CASSQQGTYTDTQYF. CDR3 DNA: TGTGCCAGCAGCCAACAGGGTACCTACACAGATACGCAGTATTTT.

This clonotype was observed a handful of times. This rearrangement joins TRBV20-1 to TRBJ1-4; weak D call: TRBD1 (6 bases). Per the germline V gene, CDR1 is DFQATT and CDR2 is SNEGSKA (reference sequence). This CDR3 contains 14 residues. Trimming removed 1 base from V and 8 bases from J, with 14 bases in between. The CDR3 region has the DNA TGCAGTGCTAGAGTAAGGGGGAGAAGCGAAAAACTGTTTTTT. This gives the protein CSARVRGRSEKLFF.

This clonotype appeared a few times. The gene calls are TRBV9 and TRBJ2-1; tentatively, D is TRBD2 (6 bases). Deletions cut 1 base from V and 5 bases from J, with 13 bases between. This CDR3 is 15 amino acids long. Germline V gene lookup returns CDR1 SGDLS and CDR2 YYNGEE. The CDR3 reads CASSVRRDTNNEQFF. The CDR3 DNA is TGTGCCAGCAGCGTAAGGAGGGATACGAACAATGAGCAGTTCTTC.

The chain uses TRBV15 and TRBJ2-1; D ambiguous. Trimming removed 0 bases at V and 0 bases at J, with 24 bases between. Germline V gene data show CDR1 as LNHNV and CDR2 as YYDKDF (reference sequence). CDR3 length: 21 residues. CDR3 DNA sequence: TGTGCCACCAGCAGAGATGGTATTGGGGTCTTATTGGGTGTCTCCTACAATGAGCAGTTCTTC. Amino acids: CATSRDGIGVLLGVSYNEQFF.

This clonotype appeared a few times. V is TRBV4-1 and J is TRBJ1-4; D remains unclear. This CDR3 has 12 residues. Trimming removed 1 base from V and 8 bases from J, with 5 bases in between. The germline CDR1 and CDR2 sequences are MGHRA and YSYEKL. CDR3 sequence: CASSQVFEKLFF. CDR3 nucleotide sequence: TGCGCCAGCAGCCAAGTTTTCGAAAAACTGTTTTTT.

The V gene is TRBV14, the J gene TRBJ2-3, with 10 nucleotides matching TRBD2. With V trimmed by 0 bases and J by 1 base, 4 bases remained unmatched. This CDR3 is 17 amino acids long. Germline CDR1 SGHDN, CDR2 FVKESK. The CDR3 is CASSQDPSGGRTDTQYF. The CDR3 DNA follows: TGTGCCAGCAGCCAAGACCCTAGCGGGGGTCGCACAGATACGCAGTATTTT.

This clonotype was seen more than once but under ten times. The chain carries TRBV28 and TRBJ1-2; tentatively, D is TRBD1 (6 bases). CDR1 is MDHEN and CDR2 is SYDVKM in the germline V gene. The CDR3 has 14 amino acids. V lost 2 bases, J lost 8 bases, and 15 bases lay in between. The CDR3 here is CASSLNSGAGGYTF. CDR3 coding DNA: TGTGCCAGCAGTTTAAATTCGGGGGCGGGGGGCTACACCTTC.

This chain links TRBV4-1 with TRBJ1-2; possible D gene TRBD1, 6 bases. Per the germline V gene, CDR1 is MGHRA and CDR2 is YSYEKL. This CDR3 comprises 17 residues. Trimming took off 1 base at V and 4 bases at J, with 19 bases between the two ends. The CDR3 bases are TGCGCCAGCAGCCAAGTCAGGTCCGGGGGCGAGGGCTATGGCTACACCTTC. This encodes CASSQVRSGGEGYGYTF.

CDR3 sequence: CASSYETGGNQPQHF. The CDR3 coding sequence is TGTGCCAGCAGTTATGAGACAGGGGGCAATCAGCCCCAGCATTTT. This chain joins TRBV6-1 and TRBJ1-5; 8 bases line up with TRBD1. There are 15 residues in the CDR3. Germline V gives CDR1 MNHNS, CDR2 SASEGT. With 5 bases clipped from V and 2 bases from J, the junction kept 5 bases outside the gene matches.

V and J are TRBV5-1 and TRBJ2-7; 7 positions agree with TRBD2. The CDR3 has 17 residues. From germline, CDR1 is SGHRS and CDR2 YFSETQ. Germline trimming cut 0 bases from V and 5 bases from J; bases unmatched to any gene: 14. DNA of the CDR3: TGCGCCAGCAGCTTGGCCCAGTCCCGCGGGGGTATAAACGAGCAGTACTTC. Amino acids: CASSLAQSRGGINEQYF.

This clonotype has only a few counts. CDR3 sequence reads: CASSSNDWEQETQFF. The CDR3 DNA is TGTGCCAGCAGCTCTAACGATTGGGAACAAGAGACCCAGTTCTTC. The chain uses TRBV7-9 and TRBJ2-1; the D is unclear. V was pared by 4 bases and J by 13 bases, with 23 bases between. Germline lookup yields CDR1 SEHNR and CDR2 FQNEAQ (reference sequence). This CDR3 spans 15 amino acids.

This clonotype has just a few counts. The chain combines TRBV6-6 with TRBJ1-2, with D maybe TRBD1 (5 bases). CDR1 is MNHNY and CDR2 is SVGAGI in the germline V gene (reference sequence). This CDR3 is built from 15 residues. V dropped 0 bases and J dropped 4 bases, with 12 bases sitting between them. The CDR3 region has the DNA TGTGCCAGCAGTTACTCGGGGGGGAACATCTATGGCTACACCTTC. Protein sequence: CASSYSGGNIYGYTF.

The J gene is TRBJ2-2, the V gene TRBV9; D remains ambiguous. Germline V gene lookup returns CDR1 SGDLS and CDR2 YYNGEE. The V and J ends lost 0 bases and 4 bases respectively, with 7 bases between them. The CDR3 spans 14 residues. CDR3 amino acids: CASSVGRITGELFF. The CDR3 nucleotides are TGTGCCAGCAGCGTAGGCCGGATCACCGGGGAGCTGTTTTTT.

The table lists this clonotype with a few counts. The V and J genes are TRBV6-5 and TRBJ2-1, with TRBD2 matching 12 bases. The junction had 11 bases not matched to a gene; V was cut back by 2 bases and J by 6 bases. The CDR3 sequence is 18 residues long. Looked up from germline, CDR1 is MNHEY and CDR2 is SVGAGI. This CDR3 is CASSYTLLAGGSPNEQFF. The CDR3 bases are TGTGCCAGCAGTTACACCCTACTAGCGGGAGGCTCCCCCAATGAGCAGTTCTTC.

This clonotype was observed at least ten times. The chain uses TRBV7-2 and TRBJ2-7; either TRBD1 or TRBD2 may supply D (5 bases each). This CDR3 comprises 14 residues. V lost 5 bases, J lost 0 bases, and 11 bases lay in between. Germline assignment: CDR1 SGHTA and CDR2 FQGNSA. The CDR3 loop is CASSRDLRSYEQYF. As DNA, the CDR3 is TGTGCCAGCAGCCGGGACCTACGCTCCTACGAGCAGTACTTC. Full variable domain (missing parts from reference TRBV7-2 and TRBJ2-7): GAGVSQSPSNKVTEKGKDVELRCDPISGHTALYWYRQSLGQGLEFLIYFQGNSAPDKSGLPSDRFSAERTGGSVSTLTIQRTQQEDSAVYLCASSRDLRSYEQYFGPGTRLTVT.

This chain uses TRBV20-1 with TRBJ2-3; TRBD2 agrees at 8 bases. CDR1 is DFQATT and CDR2 is SNEGSKA in the germline V gene (reference sequence). This CDR3 spans 16 amino acids. The ends lost 5 bases at V and 4 bases at J; junction bases unmatched: 14. CDR3 amino acids: CSAPIGGLGNPDTQYF. The CDR3 DNA sequence: TGCAGTGCTCCAATCGGGGGACTAGGGAATCCAGATACGCAGTATTTT.

There are many counts of this clonotype. The chain couples TRBV27 to TRBJ2-3, with D unclear. V dropped 5 bases and J dropped 9 bases, with 12 bases sitting between them. There are 12 residues in the CDR3. Germline V gene lookup returns CDR1 MNHEY and CDR2 SMNVEV (reference sequence). CDR3 region: CASSPRRRTQYF. Here the CDR3 DNA reads TGTGCCAGCAGTCCCCGCCGAAGAACGCAGTATTTT.

This clonotype was seen ten or more times. This chain links TRBV12-3 or TRBV12-4 with TRBJ1-2, with D tentatively TRBD1 (5 bases). The CDR3 is 13 amino acids. Trimming pared 7 bases from V and 0 bases from J, leaving 9 bases between. The CDR3 DNA sequence: TGTGCCAGCACCCGGGGCCCTAACTATGGCTACACCTTC. Protein: CASTRGPNYGYTF.

As for this clonotype: The junction does not match germline at one end; this may be a read error. The chain employs TRBV2 and TRBJ1-6; D may be TRBD1 (5 bases). Germline CDR1 reads SNHLY; CDR2 reads FYNNEI. This CDR3 is built from 12 residues. The CDR3 sequence: CAGGFDNPPLHF. CDR3 coding DNA: TGTGCGGGGGGATTCGATAATCCACCCCTCCACTTT.

The count of this clonotype is one. V is TRBV20-1 and J is TRBJ2-1; TRBD2 matches 12 bases. Trimming removed 4 bases from V and 4 bases from J; junction bases left unmatched: 5. CDR3 length: 15 amino acids. Germline CDR1 is DFQATT and CDR2 is SNEGSKA (reference sequence). This CDR3 reads CSATSTSGRYNEQFF. The DNA of the CDR3 is TGCAGTGCTACCTCTACTAGCGGGAGGTACAATGAGCAGTTCTTC.

J is TRBJ2-3 and V is TRBV7-2, with D perhaps matching TRBD2 (5 bases). Trimming removed 5 bases from V and 4 bases from J, with 22 bases in between. The CDR3 sequence is 17 residues long. Germline-derived CDR1 and CDR2 are SGHTA and FQGNSA. CDR3 sequence (DNA): TGTGCCAGCAGCCTTCGGGCTAGCCGTTCTTTCGCAGATACGCAGTATTTT. It codes for CASSLRASRSFADTQYF.

The rearrangement links TRBV5-1 to TRBJ1-1, with D unresolved. Per the germline V gene, CDR1 is SGHRS and CDR2 is YFSETQ. Trimming took off 4 bases at V and 4 bases at J, with 11 bases between the two ends. The CDR3 is made up of 13 amino acids. The CDR3 reads CASSLTVGTEAFF. CDR3 bases: TGCGCCAGCAGCCTAACAGTTGGCACTGAAGCTTTCTTT.

This clonotype was counted a few times. The chain links TRBV20-1 to TRBJ1-2, with D unresolved. Germline-derived CDR1 and CDR2 are DFQATT and SNEGSKA (reference sequence). The CDR3 runs 12 residues. Trimming shortened V by 6 bases and J by 1 base, and 9 bases separated the two germline ends. The CDR3 DNA sequence: TGCAGTGCCCACCGTCTTAACTATGGCTACACCTTC. Translated: CSAHRLNYGYTF.